This T cell receptor (beta chain) emerged from a study of T cells after yellow fever vaccination. Study overall: Libraries from low-cell-number fractions were prepared with the SMART-Seq v4 Ultra Low Input RNA kit.

CDR1 and CDR2 from the germline V gene are SGHKS and YYEKEE (reference sequence). The V end was cut by 1 base, the J end by 3 bases, with 5 bases between. There are 12 residues in the CDR3. One entry per CDR3 protein results from TCRdb running MiXCR on the 5' RACE reads. The data hold hundreds of thousands of distinct CDR3 sequences, with around 4% observed a single time. This clonotype has a count of ten or more. V and J are TRBV5-5 and TRBJ2-7, with D unclear. This sequence was found in a man between 18 and 35 years old who received the YFV17D yellow fever vaccine. The source material was PBMCs, sampled on the day of the yellow fever booster vaccination. The CDR3 region is CASSLLHYEQYV. The CDR3 DNA follows: TGTGCCAGCAGCTTGTTGCACTACGAGCAGTACGTC.